Only a few counts were recorded for the clone carrying this TCR beta chain. The antigen remains undetermined. The sample originates from a study of T-cell reconstitution after alpha-beta-depleted transplantation in children. The study's findings and limits: At around two months after transplant, the alpha-beta T cells were reportedly derived from several hundred expanded clones that came from non-depleted graft cells. Diversity and T-cell counts at one year after transplant derived mostly from new T cells. The high TCRbeta diversity at day 60 in some patients came from surviving recipient T cells and thymic progenitors.

Germline values: CDR1 SGDLS, CDR2 YYNGEE. V shed 3 bases, J shed 2 bases, and the junction held 9 bases outside the gene matches. CDR3 size: 17 residues. Preparation of the TCRbeta library used unique molecular identifiers. MiXCR, run by TCRdb on the PCR reads, gives a single entry per CDR3 protein. Of more than 85,000 distinct CDR3 sequences in the sample, less than 6% were seen once. The input for sequencing was PBMCs, mostly from graft donor cells, taken 60 days after TCRalphabeta/CD19-depleted stem cell transplant. The receptor comes from a female patient aged 2-9 years who had a stem cell transplant for Fanconi anemia, so the T cells may come from the graft donor. This chain connects TRBV9 to TRBJ2-5; TRBD2 matches 11 bases. The CDR3 region has the DNA TGTGCCAGCAGCGCCTTTAGCGGGGGGGCAACGCAAGAGACCCAGTACTTC. It codes for CASSAFSGGATQETQYF.